This T cell receptor (beta chain) was sequenced during a study of cytomegalovirus exposure and HLA in healthy donors (dated by TCRdb to about 2017). About the study as a whole: An earlier analysis of approximately 600 of the donors reported 250 to 300 Gb of sequence data and 100 million to 140 million unique TCR beta sequences from some 180 million T cells. Besides the first cohort of 500 to 700 subjects, a separate validation cohort made up of over 95 different subjects was used. Using immunosequencing, the study profiled T cell repertoires from approximately 700 subjects and related those repertoires to cytomegalovirus serostatus. Rather than drawing on any new phenotypic data, the later analysis identified candidate immune exposures from TCR beta sequences and the way those sequences occurred across donors. To predict cytomegalovirus infection status, the study combined high-throughput TCR immunosequencing, statistical association of individual TCRs with disease status, and machine learning. In an earlier analysis of roughly 540 of the donors, high-throughput TCR beta sequencing was used to judge whether each TCR beta V gene segment behaved as functional or pseudogenic. Both class I and class II loci were covered by HLA typing, at four-digit resolution. The number of donors typed differed by locus, with roughly 629-640 for A, B, C, DRB1 and DQB1, roughly 520 for DQA1, approximately 580 for DPA1, and some 440 for DPB1. Donor age, sex, ethnicity and CMV serostatus were compiled together with the repertoire data. A later genetic analysis took genome-wide SNP genotypes for about 55% of the roughly 670 donors and used that subset as a discovery cohort. The genetic ancestry cluster associated with self-reported Caucasian donors included 65% to 90% of the roughly 400 genotyped donors. Across some 400 genotyped donors of the cohort, an average of approximately 240,000 unique TCR beta nucleotide sequences per donor were sequenced, and roughly 20% of those sequences were non-productive. The aim of the study was to test whether cataloging public T cell receptors could identify signatures of past pathogen exposure. Because of strong linkage in the cohort, roughly five DR-DQ haplotypes were treated as single units for association and clustering. An early release that covered approximately 600 HLA-typed donors contained about 300 gigabases of sequencing data and 85 million to 100 million unique TCR sequences. In a later analysis, previously published TCR beta repertoires from 600 to 850 donors were re-analyzed and high-resolution HLA genotyping was added so that TCR occurrence patterns could be studied. All discovery cohort repertoires had been generated using a single sequencing platform. Study-wide conclusions, independent of this receptor: Most CMV-associated TCR beta chains appeared to be HLA-restricted in a later analysis, and the HLA associations seemed to be driven largely by CMV exposure. A further reported finding was that TCR beta sequences accurately predicted the HLA-A and HLA-B alleles for most subjects in the first cohort. When HLA alleles, especially DR and DQ, strongly co-occurred, TCR associations were difficult to assign to individual alleles. At a false discovery rate of 0.05, a later analysis linked some 17,000 TCR beta sequences to specific HLA alleles. Some IMGT-functional V segments, including TRBV6-2 and TRBV6-3, could not be distinguished by the 87-base-pair reads and were therefore excluded. According to a later analysis, TCR association rates differed among HLA loci, with DRB1 alleles showing the most associated TCRs and HLA-C alleles showing the fewest. Three of the identified cytomegalovirus-associated TCR beta chains were confirmed in vitro to be specific for cytomegalovirus antigens. It was suggested by the authors that the approach could potentially be generalized to other disease states and immunological phenotypes. In a later genetic analysis, a missense DCLRE1C variant was associated with V-gene and J-gene trimming of TCR beta chains, and the association was replicated in an independent cohort. Sequencing depth was assumed to be roughly uniform across donors in the presence/absence analyses, though that assumption may not hold. In both the original and validation cohorts, the classifier was reported to diagnose cytomegalovirus status with high specificity and sensitivity. Because counts were too low, seventeen rarely observed V segments, including chromosome 9 orphons, were left out of the earlier analysis of about 620 of the donors. Compared with the 666-donor mean, donors in an Asian-associated ancestry cluster had fewer N-insertions in productive TCRs, according to a later genetic analysis. Correlated functional status among segregating V segments might reflect linkage disequilibrium, but an unknown experimental factor could not be ruled out. A group of highly shared sequence variants was considered likely to be a technical artifact of the sequencing pipeline. An earlier analysis of approximately 600 of the donors showed that most TCR beta V segments appeared in productive rearrangements either about 90% or about 30% of the time, which broadly matched IMGT annotations. For the cohort, immune exposure information was limited to CMV serostatus. HLA typing was unavailable for some donors at each locus, so association tests used only the typed subset. In a later analysis, several top co-occurrence clusters were reported to appear linked to parvovirus B19, influenza, CMV and Epstein-Barr virus. The cohort was sequenced for TCR beta chains only, and without alpha or paired-chain data the features that could be detected were limited. Compared with equally common non-associated chains, HLA-associated TCR beta chains in a later analysis were more clonally expanded and had lower generation probabilities. A total of roughly 160 TCR beta chains were listed by the study as associated with cytomegalovirus. While some public TCRs were present in many individuals, most TCR sequences turned up only very rarely across donors.

The germline V and J ends show losses of 6 bases and 2 bases respectively, and no gene match explains 5 bases of the junction. The CDR3 numbers 14 residues from cysteine through phenylalanine. The read is trimmed to its CDR3 DNA, 42 bases read in frame from base 1. CDR1 and CDR2, per the germline V gene (reference sequence), are LNHDA and SQIVND. Preparation of the library involved the immunoSEQ multiplex PCR assay. A mixture of 60 forward primers for TCR Vbeta segments and 13 reverse primers for TCR Jbeta segments was used in the multiplex PCR. Amplification of the CDR3 region of rearranged TCR beta genes was performed with a multiplex PCR assay on genomic DNA. The Illumina HiSeq System was used to sequence the amplified TCR beta libraries as 87-base-pair reads. The original pipeline was this. A later analysis tallied tens of millions of unique TCR beta chains across the roughly 610 repertoires, and approximately 12 million of those chains were shared by two or more donors. Raw reads were error-corrected and collapsed into unique sequences with a nearest-neighbor algorithm that merged closely related sequences to remove PCR and sequencing errors. V, D and J gene segments were assigned by aligning CDR3 sequences to IMGT reference sequences. For a sequence to be retained, a match of at least six nucleotides to both a V gene segment and a J gene segment was required. Rearrangements were classified as productive when the CDR3 lacked stop codons and remained in frame with V and J, and all other rearrangements were classified as non-productive. Following IMGT convention, CDR3 was defined as the stretch from the second conserved V-encoded cysteine up to the conserved J-encoded phenylalanine. Sequences without an unambiguous match to a single V gene segment were excluded from the earlier analysis of several hundred of the donors. An earlier analysis of a few hundred of the donors called V segments functional above 56.7% productive rearrangements and segregating when the between-donor standard deviation exceeded 5%. A statistical classification framework was built to diagnose cytomegalovirus status from the catalog of TCR beta chain sequences. V and J gene assignment, in a later analysis, came from comparing TCR nucleotide sequences with IMGT/GENE-DB human TR gene sequences. A later analysis assigned CDR3 sequences and most-parsimonious VDJ recombination scenarios with the TCRdist pipeline. A later analysis defined each TCR beta chain by its CDR3 amino acid sequence plus V-gene family, and excluded reads lacking a unique V-gene family. To address suspected cross-contamination and a sequencing artifact, a later analysis removed under 600 highly shared, low-generation-probability nucleotide sequences. In a later analysis, a clonal expansion index was calculated for each public chain from normalized within-repertoire ranks of inferred template counts. In a later analysis, generation probabilities were computed with a VDJ recombination model fitted to out-of-frame rearrangements, and the resulting probabilities were checked against IGoR. A later analysis scored TCR-TCR, TCR-HLA and TCR-CMV co-occurrence with hypergeometric tests, applying a repertoire-size bias correction to TCR pairs. False discovery rates were estimated in a later analysis by permuting HLA or CMV assignments 20 times. A later analysis grouped co-occurring TCRs with DBSCAN, adding TCRdist sequence similarity when clustering within HLA-allele-positive subsets. Co-occurrence clustering excluded repertoires with fewer than 30,000 or more than 120,000 public chains, plus five with anomalous nucleotide sharing. The clones in this table, taken by TCRdb from immuneACCESS, are in-frame only. Not every clone is retained; where verified, under half of the shortfall comes from an unresolved V gene, and the cause of the rest is unknown. D and trimming come from the DNA, and the V and J calls and clone size come from that table. For this sample there are around 170,000 clones; around 80% appear just once. The ten largest make up about 2.5% of the sample.

This clone was observed a few times. Its antigen has not been determined. Per-base qualities were not stored, and no clone one base away is much larger. The cohort was made up of under 800 healthy bone marrow donors. All cohort members were sampled while nominally healthy, although unrecorded immune exposures were likely present. The donor was CMV seropositive and was included in the group of 250 to 350 seropositive cohort members. A peripheral blood sample was provided by each donor, and peripheral blood mononuclear cells were used for TCR beta sequencing. Genomic DNA was extracted from the blood cell samples with the Qiagen DNeasy Blood Extraction Kit.

Recombination connected TRBV19 to TRBJ2-7, with TRBD1 identical over 9 junction bases. The source is a woman aged 25 to 45 in good health and CMV-seropositive. Specimen: PBMCs. This receptor carries the CDR3 CASSLGQGPYEQYF. The DNA is TGTGCCAGTAGCCTTGGACAGGGGCCCTACGAGCAGTACTTC.